The rows below give T cell receptor beta chains drawn from one sample of a study of blood T cells in healthy people across ages. In TCRdb, the 5' RACE reads were re-called with MiXCR into one record per CDR3 protein. The sample has over 1.5 million distinct CDR3 sequences; around half are singletons. The source material was blood. The receptors come from a middle-aged woman in good health. Both conserved end residues are part of each CDR3. Each record gives: CDR3 protein, CDR3 DNA, D gene, V gene, J gene, clone size. D genes are given only for firm matches. Clone size is stated in some rows and not others, as once, few, many or a class when expanded.

CASTLSLMGSYEQFF	TGTGCCAGCACCTTATCATTAATGGGGTCCTACGAGCAGTTCTTC	.	TRBV2	TRBJ2-1	.
CSARRSQGGYEQYF	TGCAGTGCTAGACGGTCGCAGGGGGGCTACGAGCAGTACTTC	.	TRBV20-1	TRBJ2-7	.
CASTIGGLYGYTF	TGTGCCAGCACAATAGGGGGACTGTATGGCTACACCTTC	.	TRBV28	TRBJ1-2	.
CASSDPGGLMEGYTF	TGTGCCAGCAGTGACCCGGGAGGGTTAATGGAGGGCTACACCTTC	.	TRBV2	TRBJ1-2	.
CASSLISGSSTDTQYF	TGTGCCAGCAGCCTAATTAGCGGGTCGAGCACAGATACGCAGTATTTT	TRBD2	TRBV14	TRBJ2-3	.
CASSVGFQETQYF	TGTGCCAGCAGCGTAGGGTTCCAAGAGACCCAGTACTTC	.	TRBV9	TRBJ2-5	many
CASRSPLGGAYGANVLTF	TGTGCCAGCAGATCCCCTCTGGGGGGCGCGTATGGGGCCAACGTCCTGACTTTC	.	TRBV28	TRBJ2-6	few
CASSPPGDSRNEQFF	TGTGCCAGCAGCCCCCCAGGCGACTCTCGCAATGAGCAGTTCTTC	.	TRBV5-4	TRBJ2-1	.
CASRRLYNEQYF	TGTGCCAGCAGGCGGCTTTACAATGAGCAGTACTTC	.	TRBV7-9	TRBJ2-7	.
CASSYEMGIGGEKLFF	TGTGCCAGCAGTTATGAAATGGGGATTGGAGGAGAAAAACTGTTTTTT	.	TRBV6-5	TRBJ1-4	.
CASYRDQNSPLHF	TGTGCCAGTTACCGGGACCAAAATTCACCCCTCCACTTT	.	TRBV28	TRBJ1-6	once
CASSLYGDSNQPQHF	TGTGCCAGCAGCTTGTACGGAGATAGCAATCAGCCCCAGCATTTT	.	TRBV7-9	TRBJ1-5	.
CASSPGTGNGLFGYTF	TGTGCCAGCAGCCCCGGGACAGGGAACGGTCTCTTTGGCTACACCTTC	TRBD1	TRBV6-4	TRBJ1-2	.
CASSHPGRRAKNIQYF	TGTGCCAGCAGCCATCCGGGCCGTCGGGCCAAAAACATTCAGTACTTC	.	TRBV11-2	TRBJ2-4	.
CASNGGHMNTEAFF	TGTGCCAGCAATGGGGGACACATGAACACTGAAGCTTTCTTT	.	TRBV14	TRBJ1-1	once
CASSPGTVSEKLFF	TGTGCCAGCTCACCAGGGACAGTAAGTGAAAAACTGTTTTTT	TRBD1	TRBV18	TRBJ1-4	.
CSAREARDPQETQYF	TGCAGTGCTAGGGAAGCCCGGGACCCTCAAGAGACCCAGTACTTC	.	TRBV20-1	TRBJ2-5	.
CASSPGGHNEQYF	TGTGCCAGCAGCCCGGGGGGCCACAATGAGCAGTACTTC	.	TRBV7-9	TRBJ2-7	.
CATSRAPQIQETQYF	TGTGCCACCAGCAGAGCCCCACAGATCCAAGAGACCCAGTACTTC	.	TRBV15	TRBJ2-5	.
CADHPQGRTYEQYF	TGTGCCGACCATCCGCAGGGTCGGACCTACGAGCAGTACTTC	.	TRBV2	TRBJ2-7	.
CASSLVGGRGQGGYTF	TGTGCCAGCAGCTTAGTCGGTGGCAGGGGACAGGGTGGCTACACCTTC	TRBD1	TRBV7-2	TRBJ1-2	.
CATSIGRIQETQYF	TGTGCCACCAGCATCGGGCGGATCCAAGAGACCCAGTACTTC	.	TRBV15	TRBJ2-5	few
CAISERASGETSTDTQYF	TGTGCCATCAGTGAGCGGGCTAGCGGGGAGACTAGCACAGATACGCAGTATTTT	TRBD2	TRBV10-3	TRBJ2-3	.
CASTQRQGRADTQYF	TGTGCCAGCACCCAGAGGCAGGGGCGGGCAGATACGCAGTATTTT	.	TRBV5-5	TRBJ2-3	.
CASTPGGARGNTDTQYF	TGTGCCAGCACCCCCGGGGGCGCGCGGGGGAACACAGATACGCAGTATTTT	.	TRBV28	TRBJ2-3	.
CASSSVGLPGYGYTF	TGTGCCAGCAGTTCCGTAGGACTGCCTGGGTATGGCTACACCTTC	.	TRBV28	TRBJ1-2	.
CASSSDGQTNEKLFF	TGTGCCAGCAGCTCTGACGGCCAAACTAATGAAAAACTGTTTTTT	.	TRBV7-9	TRBJ1-4	once
CAISAGGGPDTQYF	TGTGCCATCAGTGCCGGCGGGGGGCCAGATACGCAGTATTTT	TRBD2	TRBV10-3	TRBJ2-3	.
CASSYSRTTRYEKLFF	TGTGCCAGCAGTTACTCCAGGACAACGAGATATGAAAAACTGTTTTTT	.	TRBV6-2/TRBV6-3	TRBJ1-4	few
CASSSKLGTSPYNEQFF	TGTGCCAGCAGCTCGAAACTGGGGACTAGCCCCTACAATGAGCAGTTCTTC	TRBD2	TRBV11-3	TRBJ2-1	.